The clone carrying this T cell receptor beta chain was picked up one time. This sample stems from a study of blood T cell repertoires in COVID-19. Study-wide background: Researchers got acute and convalescent COVID-19 samples from the United States, Italy and Spain. The cDNA or gDNA used as material had been derived from T cells, B-cell-depleted T cells, or PBMCs.

Original data processing: Estimates of nucleated cell counts were drawn from the amplification of reference gene primers. Libraries were prepared by immunoSEQ multiplex PCR; TCRdb keeps only in-frame clonotypes and omits some of them. The V and J calls and the clone size are those of that table, but D and trimming were determined from the DNA. The table includes fewer than 350,000 clones, 85% detected once. This CDR3 spans 14 amino acids. V shed 1 base and J shed 6 bases, with 13 bases lying between them. The germline V gene encodes CDR1 LGHDT and CDR2 YNNKEL (reference sequence). This receptor was identified in a woman aged 45-65 years with active or convalescent COVID-19. Material: peripheral blood. The J gene is TRBJ2-7, the V gene TRBV3-1 (or the pseudogene TRBV3-2); D may be TRBD2 (6 bases). In DNA form, the CDR3 reads TGTGCCAGCAGCCAAGGGGACTTGGGGGGCGAGCAGTACTTC. Protein sequence: CASSQGDLGGEQYF.